This T cell receptor (beta chain) emerged from a study of siplizumab effects on memory and regulatory T cells. Germline CDR1 reads SGHRS; CDR2 reads YFSETQ. Unmatched junction bases numbered 8, after V lost 4 bases and J lost 5 bases. This CDR3 comprises 16 residues. Per sample, the assay covered approximately 91,000 TCR templates. Sequencing used immunoSEQ multiplex PCR; TCRdb keeps in-frame clones, though not all of them. This sample carries approximately 100,000 clones, about 94% of them seen once, and the ten largest clones take roughly 0.16%. The TCR comes from a human donor in good health. Material: non-Treg CD4+ T cells sorted from blood. The V call is TRBV5-1, the J call TRBJ2-5; 13 bases match TRBD2. The CDR3 loop reads CASSQGTSGVGETQYF. The CDR3 nucleotides are TGCGCCAGCAGCCAAGGGACTAGCGGGGTAGGGGAGACCCAGTACTTC.